These 8 T cell receptor beta chains came from one sample sequenced in a study of blood T cell repertoires in COVID-19. Only in-frame clones appear in the TCRdb table, and some are missing; sequencing was by immunoSEQ multiplex PCR. The sample has around 340,000 clones; about 88% are singletons. Sequencing was performed on peripheral blood. The receptors derive from a woman aged 60-70 years with COVID-19, enrolled during active disease.

The gene calls are TRBV7-2 and TRBJ2-5, with TRBD2 matching 10 bases. There are 15 residues in the CDR3. V was pared by 5 bases and J by 3 bases, with 6 bases of the junction left unmatched. Germline CDR1 SGHTA, CDR2 FQGNSA. In DNA form, the CDR3 reads TGTGCCAGCAGCGTCGGGACTAGCGTAAAAGAGACCCAGTACTTC. This encodes CASSVGTSVKETQYF.

This sequence joins TRBV7-8 and TRBJ1-5; TRBD1 aligns across 8 bases. Germline CDR1 and CDR2: SGHVS and FQNEAQ. V shed 5 bases, J shed 4 bases, and the junction held 4 bases outside the gene matches. This CDR3 contains 14 residues. The CDR3 DNA reads TGTGCCAGCAGCCGGACAGGGCCTAATCAGCCCCAGCATTTT. This sequence encodes CASSRTGPNQPQHF. The whole variable domain, filled in from reference TRBV7-8 and TRBJ1-5, reads GAGVSQSPRYKVAKRGQDVALRCDPISGHVSLFWYQQALGQGPEFLTYFQNEAQLDKSGLPSDRFFAERPEGSVSTLKIQRTQQEDSAVYLCASSRTGPNQPQHFGDGTRLSIL.

The J gene is TRBJ1-1, the V gene TRBV25-1; no clear D gene. Trimming shortened V by 2 bases and J by 1 base, and 11 bases separated the two germline ends. This CDR3 is built from 15 residues. Germline-derived CDR1 and CDR2 are MGHDK and SYGVNS. Here the CDR3 reads CASSETGHANTEAFF. CDR3 nucleotide sequence: TGTGCCAGCAGTGAAACTGGTCACGCGAACACTGAAGCTTTCTTT.

The chain has TRBV15 and TRBJ2-1; 8 bases agree with TRBD1. Germline-derived CDR1 and CDR2 are LNHNV and YYDKDF (reference sequence). The length of the CDR3 is 17 residues. V gave up 1 base and J gave up 3 bases; unmatched junction bases: 8. This CDR3 is CATSRARQGFGYNEQFF. CDR3 nucleotide sequence: TGTGCCACCAGCAGAGCCCGACAGGGGTTTGGCTACAATGAGCAGTTCTTC.

The chain recombines TRBV6-5 with TRBJ2-7, with 8 bases matching TRBD1. The CDR3 spans 14 residues. J gave up 1 base and V 6 bases, and 5 bases lay outside the gene matches. CDR1 is MNHEY, CDR2 SVGAGI, per germline. The DNA of the CDR3 is TGTGCCAGCAGGAGGGGACAGGTGTCCTACGAGCAGTACTTC. Its protein is CASRRGQVSYEQYF.

The count of this clone is one. This chain links TRBV6-2 or TRBV6-3 with TRBJ2-5, with a tentative D call TRBD1 (6 bases). CDR3 size: 14 residues. With 5 bases removed from V and 1 base from J, the gap between germline ends came to 11 bases. Germline CDR1 reads MNHEY; CDR2 reads SVGEGT. DNA of the CDR3: TGTGCCAGCAGTCGAAGGACAGTCCAAGAGACCCAGTACTTC. Translating gives CASSRRTVQETQYF.

The chain combines TRBV2 with TRBJ1-2; D not certain. CDR1 and CDR2 from the germline V gene are SNHLY and FYNNEI. The CDR3 totals 16 residues. The V end lost 2 bases, the J end lost 4 bases, and 17 bases lay between the germline ends. The CDR3 region has the DNA TGTGCCAGCAGTGAATCCCCGCTAAATCGGGGCTATGGCTACACCTTC. It specifies CASSESPLNRGYGYTF. The full variable domain, with the rest looked up from reference TRBV2 and TRBJ1-2, is EPEVTQTPSHQVTQMGQEVILRCVPISNHLYFYWYRQILGQKVEFLVSFYNNEISEKSEIFDDQFSVERPDGSNFTLKIRSTKLEDSAMYFCASSESPLNRGYGYTFGSGTRLTVV.

The chain couples TRBV6-5 to TRBJ1-4; the D is unclear. This CDR3 spans 13 amino acids. Trimming took 6 bases from V and 6 from J, leaving 11 bases between them. Germline assignment: CDR1 MNHEY and CDR2 SVGAGI. The CDR3 bases are TGTGCCAGCAGGAAATCCGGGGATGAAAAACTGTTTTTT. Its translation is CASRKSGDEKLFF.